A single sample gave rise to the 7 T cell receptor beta chains below, sequenced in a study of blood T cell repertoires in COVID-19. Using immunoSEQ multiplex PCR, the repertoire was profiled, and TCRdb retains in-frame clones only, with some absent. The table lists about 260,000 clones, roughly 86% of them singletons. Sequencing was done on a sample of peripheral blood. The source of these receptors is a man aged 40-49 years who had recovered from COVID-19.

The rearrangement joins TRBV6-2 or TRBV6-3 to TRBJ2-7; D uncertain. V dropped 2 bases and J dropped 2 bases, with 4 bases sitting between them. Germline CDR1 reads MNHEY; CDR2 reads SVGEGT. The CDR3 is made up of 12 amino acids. The CDR3 DNA reads as TGTGCCAGCAGTTACCCAGCCTACGAGCAGTACTTC. This translates into CASSYPAYEQYF.

This chain links TRBV11-2 with TRBJ2-7, with TRBD1 matching 9 bases. Unmatched junction bases numbered 5, after V lost 5 bases and J lost 0 bases. There are 15 residues in the CDR3. The germline V gene has CDR1 SGHAT and CDR2 FQNNGV. DNA of the CDR3: TGTGCCAGCAGCGCGCGGACAGGGGACTCCTACGAGCAGTACTTC. It codes for CASSARTGDSYEQYF.

This clone has just one count. The chain joins TRBV29-1 to TRBJ1-2, with 7 bases identical to TRBD1. Germline-derived CDR1 and CDR2 are SQVTM and ANQGSEA. This CDR3 has 15 residues. V gave up 0 bases and J gave up 2 bases; unmatched junction bases: 6. The CDR3 reads CSVEDWGQTNYGYTF. CDR3 sequence (DNA): TGCAGCGTTGAAGACTGGGGACAGACCAACTATGGCTACACCTTC. Looking up the rest from reference TRBV29-1 and TRBJ1-2 gives the full variable domain: SAVISQKPSRDICQRGTSLTIQCQVDSQVTMMFWYRQQPGQSLTLIATANQGSEATYESGFVIDKFPISRPNLTFSTLTVSNMSPEDSSIYLCSVEDWGQTNYGYTFGSGTRLTVV.

J is TRBJ1-6 and V is TRBV10-3, with TRBD1 matching 7 bases. The CDR3 length is 12 residues. Germline trimming cut 6 bases from V and 7 bases from J; bases unmatched to any gene: 0. The germline V gene encodes CDR1 ENHRY and CDR2 SYGVKD. The CDR3 DNA is TGTGCCATCAGGACAGGGAATTCACCCCTCCACTTT. This translates into CAIRTGNSPLHF.

This clone was picked up one time. The rearrangement uses TRBV5-4 and TRBJ2-7, with D perhaps matching TRBD1 (5 bases). The germline V and J ends were trimmed by 4 bases and 2 bases, with 10 bases remaining between them. Per germline, CDR1 SGHNT and CDR2 YYREEE (reference sequence). The length of the CDR3 is 13 residues. CDR3 sequence reads: CASSGQGTYEQYF. The CDR3 DNA is TGTGCCAGCAGCGGTCAGGGAACCTACGAGCAGTACTTC.

This chain connects TRBV9 to TRBJ1-6, with unresolved D. CDR1 and CDR2 from the germline V gene are SGDLS and YYNGEE. V lost 0 bases, J lost 12 bases, and 13 bases lay in between. The CDR3 totals 14 residues. This CDR3 reads CASSVGRGGKPLHF. DNA of the CDR3: TGTGCCAGCAGCGTAGGGCGAGGAGGCAAACCCCTCCACTTT.

CDR3: CSAWTVLNTEAFF. Here the CDR3 DNA reads TGCAGCGCCTGGACAGTACTGAACACTGAAGCTTTCTTT. The rearrangement joins TRBV29-1 to TRBJ1-1; D is possibly TRBD1 (6 bases). The CDR3 sequence is 13 residues long. Germline CDR1 reads SQVTM; CDR2 reads ANQGSEA. With 7 bases removed from V and 0 bases from J, the gap between germline ends came to 12 bases.